The subject of this entry is one T cell receptor beta chain. This entry is derived from a study of CDR3 diversity in severe acne. MiXCR was run by TCRdb on the PCR reads, yielding one entry per CDR3 protein. The data contain approximately 80,000 distinct CDR3 sequences, 50% to 65% of them singletons. The V gene's germline CDR1 is DFQATT and CDR2 SNEGSKA (reference sequence). CDR3 size: 14 residues. Trimming removed 4 bases from V and 5 bases from J, with 17 bases in between. This sequence was found in a male donor in good health, without acne. Input material: blood. The chain carries TRBV20-1 and TRBJ2-5; D unresolved. The CDR3 nucleotides are TGCAGTGCTACGTACAGAGAAACCGGGGAGACCCAGTACTTC. It encodes CSATYRETGETQYF.